This paragraph covers one TCR beta chain sequence. Its antigen remains unidentified. Genomic DNA template from tumor biopsies or peripheral blood, roughly 616 ng to 6,500 ng input. These data come from a study of T cells in tumors after PD-1 blockade. On the study more broadly: No patient had prior checkpoint blockade, systemic immunosuppression, or radiotherapy within 4 weeks. During anti-PD-1 treatment, some patients continued daily vismodegib 150 mg.

Findings of the study overall: Peripheral recruitment is suggested, as some novel exhausted tumor clones were in pre-treatment blood.

The protocol was immunoSEQ multiplex PCR, while the TCRdb copy is restricted to in-frame clones and leaves out a portion. The sample has more than 11,000 clones, roughly 80% seen once. Here the sequenced sample was PBMCs, taken after anti-PD-1 treatment. This clonotype originated in a human donor with basal cell carcinoma.

The CDR3 nucleotides are TGTGCCAGCAGCTTAGCGGCGAACACTGAAGCTTTCTTT. Translating gives CASSLAANTEAFF. J is TRBJ1-1 and V is TRBV7-2, with D uncertain. The CDR3 totals 13 residues. Trimming stripped 0 bases from V and 1 base from J, with 3 bases between. CDR1 SGHTA and CDR2 FQGNSA come from the germline V gene.